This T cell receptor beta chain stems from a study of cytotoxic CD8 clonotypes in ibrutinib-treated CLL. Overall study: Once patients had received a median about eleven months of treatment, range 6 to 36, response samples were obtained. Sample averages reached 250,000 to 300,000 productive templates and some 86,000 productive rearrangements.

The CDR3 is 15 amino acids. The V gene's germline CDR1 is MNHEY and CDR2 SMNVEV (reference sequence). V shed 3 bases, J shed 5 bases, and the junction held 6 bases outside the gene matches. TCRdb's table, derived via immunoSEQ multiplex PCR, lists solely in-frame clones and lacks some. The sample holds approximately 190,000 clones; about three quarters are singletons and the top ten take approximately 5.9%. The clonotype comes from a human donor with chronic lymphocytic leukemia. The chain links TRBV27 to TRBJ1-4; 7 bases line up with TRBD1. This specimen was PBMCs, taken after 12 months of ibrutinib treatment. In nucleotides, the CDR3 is TGTGCCAGCAGTTTGCTTACAGGGGCGAATGAAAAACTGTTTTTT. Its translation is CASSLLTGANEKLFF. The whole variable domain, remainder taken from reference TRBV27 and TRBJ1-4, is EAQVTQNPRYLITVTGKKLTVTCSQNMNHEYMSWYRQDPGLGLRQIYYSMNVEVTDKGDVPEGYKVSRKEKRNFPLILESPSPNQTSLYFCASSLLTGANEKLFFGSGTQLSVL.